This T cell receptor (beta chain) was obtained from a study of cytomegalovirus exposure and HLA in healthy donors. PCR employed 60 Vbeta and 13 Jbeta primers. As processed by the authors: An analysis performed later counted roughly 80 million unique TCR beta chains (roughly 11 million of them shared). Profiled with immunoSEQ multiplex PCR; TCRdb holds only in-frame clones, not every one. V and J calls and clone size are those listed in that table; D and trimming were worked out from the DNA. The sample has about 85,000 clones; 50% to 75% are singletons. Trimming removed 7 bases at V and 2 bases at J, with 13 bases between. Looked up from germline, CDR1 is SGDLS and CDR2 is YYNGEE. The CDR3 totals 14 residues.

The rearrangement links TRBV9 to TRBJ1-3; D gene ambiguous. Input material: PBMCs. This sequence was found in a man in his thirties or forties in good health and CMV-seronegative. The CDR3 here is CASSTGVTGNTIYF. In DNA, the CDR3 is TGTGCCAGCTCAACCGGGGTTACTGGAAACACCATATATTTT.